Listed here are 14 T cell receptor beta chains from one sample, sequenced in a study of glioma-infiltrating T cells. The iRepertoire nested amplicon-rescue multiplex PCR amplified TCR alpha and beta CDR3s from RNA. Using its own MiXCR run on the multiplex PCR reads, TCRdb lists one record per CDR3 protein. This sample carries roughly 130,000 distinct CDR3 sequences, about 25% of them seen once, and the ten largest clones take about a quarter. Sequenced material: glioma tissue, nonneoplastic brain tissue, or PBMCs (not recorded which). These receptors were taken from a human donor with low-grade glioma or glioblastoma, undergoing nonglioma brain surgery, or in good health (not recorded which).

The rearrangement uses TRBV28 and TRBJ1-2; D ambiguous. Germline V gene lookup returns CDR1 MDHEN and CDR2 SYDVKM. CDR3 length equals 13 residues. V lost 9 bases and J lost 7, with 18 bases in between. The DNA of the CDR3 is TGTGCCAGTAGGTTGACGCTTAAAAGTGGCTACACCTTC. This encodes CASRLTLKSGYTF.

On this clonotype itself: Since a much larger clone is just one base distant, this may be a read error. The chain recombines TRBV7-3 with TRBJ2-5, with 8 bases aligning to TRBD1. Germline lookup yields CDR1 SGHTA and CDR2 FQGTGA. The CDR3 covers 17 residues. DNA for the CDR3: TGCGCCAGCAGCCCAAATGGACAGGGAATAACGCAAGAGGCCCAGTACTTC. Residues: CASSPNGQGITQEAQYF.

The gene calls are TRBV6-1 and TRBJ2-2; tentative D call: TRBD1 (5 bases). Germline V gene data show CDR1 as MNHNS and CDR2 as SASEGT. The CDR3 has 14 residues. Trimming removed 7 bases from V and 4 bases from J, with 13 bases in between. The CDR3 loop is CASTTREGTGELFF. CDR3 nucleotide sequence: TGTGCCAGCACCACCAGGGAAGGCACCGGGGAGCTGTTTTTT.

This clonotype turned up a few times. CDR3 in DNA: TGTGCCAGCGTTACATTTGGTACGATCACCGGGGAGCTGTTTTTT. This sequence encodes CASVTFGTITGELFF. The chain carries TRBV7-9 and TRBJ2-2; D is undetermined. CDR3 length: 15 residues. Looked up from germline, CDR1 is SEHNR and CDR2 is FQNEAQ (reference sequence). Trimming stripped 8 bases from V and 4 bases from J, with 17 bases between.

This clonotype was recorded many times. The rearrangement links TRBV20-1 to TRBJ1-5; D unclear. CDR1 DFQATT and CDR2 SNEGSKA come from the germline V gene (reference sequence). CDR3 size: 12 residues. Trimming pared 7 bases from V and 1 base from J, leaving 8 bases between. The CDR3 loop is CSVQESNQPQHF. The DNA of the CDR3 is TGCAGTGTCCAGGAGAGCAATCAGCCCCAGCATTTT.

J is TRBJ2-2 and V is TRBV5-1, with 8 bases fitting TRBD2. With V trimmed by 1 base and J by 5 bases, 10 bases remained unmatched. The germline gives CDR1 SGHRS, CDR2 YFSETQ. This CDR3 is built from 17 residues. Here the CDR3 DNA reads TGCGCCAGCAGCTTGTCCGTCGGGGGGGGAGCAACCGGGGAGCTGTTTTTT. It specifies CASSLSVGGGATGELFF.

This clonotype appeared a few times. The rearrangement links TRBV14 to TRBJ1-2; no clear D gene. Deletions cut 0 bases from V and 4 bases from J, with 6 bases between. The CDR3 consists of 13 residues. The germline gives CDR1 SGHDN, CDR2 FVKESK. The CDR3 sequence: CASSQDWAYGYTF. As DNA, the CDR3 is TGTGCCAGCAGCCAAGATTGGGCCTATGGCTACACCTTC.

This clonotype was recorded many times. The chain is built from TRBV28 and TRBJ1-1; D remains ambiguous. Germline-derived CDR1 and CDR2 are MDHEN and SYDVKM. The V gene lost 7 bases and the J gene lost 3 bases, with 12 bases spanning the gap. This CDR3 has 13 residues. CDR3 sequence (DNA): TGTGCCAGCACCTTAATCGGGTACACTGAAGCTTTCTTT. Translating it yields CASTLIGYTEAFF. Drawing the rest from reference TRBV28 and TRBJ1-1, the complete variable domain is DVKVTQSSRYLVKRTGEKVFLECVQDMDHENMFWYRQDPGLGLRLIYFSYDVKMKEKGDIPEGYSVSREKKERFSLILESASTNQTSMYLCASTLIGYTEAFFGQGTRLTVV.

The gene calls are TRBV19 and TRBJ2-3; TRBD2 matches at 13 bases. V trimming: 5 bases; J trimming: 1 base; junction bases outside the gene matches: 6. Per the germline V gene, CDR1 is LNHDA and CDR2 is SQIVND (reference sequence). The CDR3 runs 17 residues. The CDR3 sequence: CASSLPGTSGGTDTQYF. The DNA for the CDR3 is TGTGCCAGTAGTTTACCGGGGACTAGCGGGGGCACAGATACGCAGTATTTT.

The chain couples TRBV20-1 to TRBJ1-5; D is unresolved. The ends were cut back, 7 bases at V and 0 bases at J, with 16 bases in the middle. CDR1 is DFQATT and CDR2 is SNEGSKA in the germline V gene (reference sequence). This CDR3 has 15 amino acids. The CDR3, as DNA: TGCAGTGTTGGTCCCGGGTTCTATAGCAATCAGCCCCAGCATTTT. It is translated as CSVGPGFYSNQPQHF.

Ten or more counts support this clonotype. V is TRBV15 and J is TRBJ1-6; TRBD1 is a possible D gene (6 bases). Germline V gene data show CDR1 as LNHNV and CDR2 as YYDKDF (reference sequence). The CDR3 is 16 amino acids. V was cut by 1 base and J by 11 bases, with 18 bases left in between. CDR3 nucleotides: TGTGCCACCAGCAGAGGGGGAACAGGGCGGACTCCACCCCTCCACTTT. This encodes CATSRGGTGRTPPLHF. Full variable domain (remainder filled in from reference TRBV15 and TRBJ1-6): DAMVIQNPRYQVTQFGKPVTLSCSQTLNHNVMYWYQQKSSQAPKLLFHYYDKDFNNEADTPDNFQSRRPNTSFCFLDIRSPGLGDTAMYLCATSRGGTGRTPPLHFGNGTRLTVT.

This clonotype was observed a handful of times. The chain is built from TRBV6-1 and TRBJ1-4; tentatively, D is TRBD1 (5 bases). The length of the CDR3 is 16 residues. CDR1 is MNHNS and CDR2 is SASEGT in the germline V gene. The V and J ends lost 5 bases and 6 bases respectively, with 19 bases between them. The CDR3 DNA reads TGTGCCAGCAGTTCCTTCAGGAGGGGAAGTCATGAAAAACTGTTTTTT. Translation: CASSSFRRGSHEKLFF.

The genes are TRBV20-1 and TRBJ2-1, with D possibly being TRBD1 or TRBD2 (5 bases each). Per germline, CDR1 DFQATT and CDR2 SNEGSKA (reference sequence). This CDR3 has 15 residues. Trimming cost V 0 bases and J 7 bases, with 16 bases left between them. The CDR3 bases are TGCAGTGCTAGAGATGGGACCGGCCGAGTGAATGAGCAGTTCTTC. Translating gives CSARDGTGRVNEQFF.

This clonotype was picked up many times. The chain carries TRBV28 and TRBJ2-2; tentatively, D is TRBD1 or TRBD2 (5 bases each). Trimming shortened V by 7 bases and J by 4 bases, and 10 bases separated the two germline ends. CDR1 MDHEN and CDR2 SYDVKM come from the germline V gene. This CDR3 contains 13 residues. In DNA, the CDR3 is TGTGCCAGCATTCGAGGGGTCACCGGGGAGCTGTTTTTT. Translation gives CASIRGVTGELFF.